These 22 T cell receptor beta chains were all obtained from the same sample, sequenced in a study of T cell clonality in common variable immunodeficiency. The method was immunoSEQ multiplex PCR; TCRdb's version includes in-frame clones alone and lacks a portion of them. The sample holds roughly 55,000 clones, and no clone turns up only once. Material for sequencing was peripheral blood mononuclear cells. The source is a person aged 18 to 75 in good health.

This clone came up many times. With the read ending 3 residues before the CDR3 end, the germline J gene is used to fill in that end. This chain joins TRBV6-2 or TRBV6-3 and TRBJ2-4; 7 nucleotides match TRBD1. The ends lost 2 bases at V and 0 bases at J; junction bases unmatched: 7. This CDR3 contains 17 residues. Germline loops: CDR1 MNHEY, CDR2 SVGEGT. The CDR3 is CASSYRAGGTAKNIQYF. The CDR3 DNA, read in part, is TGTGCCAGCAGTTACAGGGCAGGGGGTACAGCCAAAAACATT.

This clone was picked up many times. CDR3 sequence reads: CSASGTGVNTEAFF. CDR3 DNA, as far as it was read: TGCAGTGCTAGTGGTACCGGGGTGAACACTGAA. The V call is TRBV20-1, the J call TRBJ1-1; D gene uncertain. The read gets to within 3 residues of the CDR3 end, and the germline J gene fills in the rest. Per the germline V gene, CDR1 is DFQATT and CDR2 is SNEGSKA (reference sequence). The CDR3 spans 14 residues. Deletions cut 3 bases from V and 0 bases from J, with 11 bases between.

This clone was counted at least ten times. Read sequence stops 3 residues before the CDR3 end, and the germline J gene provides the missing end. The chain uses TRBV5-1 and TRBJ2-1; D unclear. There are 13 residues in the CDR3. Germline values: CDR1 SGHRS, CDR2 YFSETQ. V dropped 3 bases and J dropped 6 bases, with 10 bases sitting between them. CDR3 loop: CASSSRPGNEQFF. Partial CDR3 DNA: TGCGCCAGCAGCTCTCGACCGGGCAATGAG.

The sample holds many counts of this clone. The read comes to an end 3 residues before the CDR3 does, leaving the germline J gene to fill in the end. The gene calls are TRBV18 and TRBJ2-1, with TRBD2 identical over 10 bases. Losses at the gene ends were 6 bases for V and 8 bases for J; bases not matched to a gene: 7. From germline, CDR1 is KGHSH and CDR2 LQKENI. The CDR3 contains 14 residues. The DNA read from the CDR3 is TGTGCCAGCTCCCGGACTAGCGGACAAGATGAG. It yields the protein CASSRTSGQDE. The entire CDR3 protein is CASSRTSGQDEQFF.

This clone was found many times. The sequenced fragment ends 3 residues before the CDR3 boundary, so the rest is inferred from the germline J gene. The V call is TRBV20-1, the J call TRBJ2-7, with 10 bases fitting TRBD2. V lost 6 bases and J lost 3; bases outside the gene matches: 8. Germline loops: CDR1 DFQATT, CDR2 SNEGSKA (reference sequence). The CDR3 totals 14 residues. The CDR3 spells CSALKREGLYEQYF. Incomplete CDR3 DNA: TGCAGTGCGCTCAAGCGGGAGGGCCTCTACGAG.

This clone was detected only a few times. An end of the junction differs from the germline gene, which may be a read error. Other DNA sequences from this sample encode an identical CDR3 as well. CDR3 region: CSATLPSGRRETQYF. The covered CDR3 bases are TGTAGTGCGACGCTCCCGAGCGGGAGACGGGAGACC. The chain uses TRBV20-1 and TRBJ2-5, with TRBD2 identical over 8 bases. The read ends 3 residues early relative to the CDR3; the germline J gene fills the gap. Germline V lookup: CDR1 DFQATT, CDR2 SNEGSKA (reference sequence). The CDR3 totals 15 residues.

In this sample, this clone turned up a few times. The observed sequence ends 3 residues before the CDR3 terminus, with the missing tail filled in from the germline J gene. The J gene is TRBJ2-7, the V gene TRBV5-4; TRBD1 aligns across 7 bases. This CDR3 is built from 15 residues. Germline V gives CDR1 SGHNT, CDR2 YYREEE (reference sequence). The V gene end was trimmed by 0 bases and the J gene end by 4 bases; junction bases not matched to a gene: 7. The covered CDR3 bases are TGTGCCAGCAGCTTGGGACAGGGATCCCCTTACGAG. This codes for CASSLGQGSPYE. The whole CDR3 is CASSLGQGSPYEQYF.

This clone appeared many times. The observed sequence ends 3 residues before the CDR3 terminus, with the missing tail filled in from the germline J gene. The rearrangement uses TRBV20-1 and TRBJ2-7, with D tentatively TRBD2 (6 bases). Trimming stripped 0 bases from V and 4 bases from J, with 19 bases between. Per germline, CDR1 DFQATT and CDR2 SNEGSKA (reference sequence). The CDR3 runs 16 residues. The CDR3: CSARDPSSPGLYEQYF. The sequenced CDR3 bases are TGCAGTGCTAGAGACCCCTCCAGTCCGGGACTTTACGAG.

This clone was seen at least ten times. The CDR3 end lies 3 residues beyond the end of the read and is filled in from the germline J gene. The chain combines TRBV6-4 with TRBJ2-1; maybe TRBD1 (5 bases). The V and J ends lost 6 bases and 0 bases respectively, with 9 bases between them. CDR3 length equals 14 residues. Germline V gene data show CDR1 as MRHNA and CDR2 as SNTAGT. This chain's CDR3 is CASRKDSSYNEQFF. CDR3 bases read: TGTGCCAGCAGAAAAGACAGCTCCTACAATGAG.

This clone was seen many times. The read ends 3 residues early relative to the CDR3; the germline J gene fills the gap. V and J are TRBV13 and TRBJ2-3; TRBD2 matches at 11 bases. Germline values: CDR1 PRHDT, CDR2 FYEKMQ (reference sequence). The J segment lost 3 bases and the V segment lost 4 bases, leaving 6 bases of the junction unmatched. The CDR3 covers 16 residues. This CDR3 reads CASSSKLAGVTDTQYF. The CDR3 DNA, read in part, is TGTGCCAGCAGCTCGAAACTAGCGGGAGTGACAGATACG.

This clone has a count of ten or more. Incomplete CDR3 DNA: TGTGCCACGTCTGGACTAACAAACACCGGGGAG. This gives the protein CATSGLTNTGE. Given in full, the CDR3 is CATSGLTNTGELFF. The V call is TRBV2, the J call TRBJ2-2; D perhaps matches TRBD2 (6 bases). The read ends 3 residues shy of where the CDR3 ends; the end is completed using the germline J gene. The CDR3 is 14 residues long. CDR1 is SNHLY and CDR2 is FYNNEI in the germline V gene. Trimming took 10 bases from V and 2 from J, leaving 14 bases between them.

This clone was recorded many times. CDR3 amino acids: CASSPISPVTYNEQFF. Incomplete CDR3 DNA: TGTGCCAGCTCACCCATATCACCGGTAACCTACAATGAG. The chain links TRBV18 to TRBJ2-1; D gene ambiguous. The sequenced fragment ends 3 residues before the CDR3 boundary, so the rest is inferred from the germline J gene. The CDR3 is 16 amino acids. The germline V and J ends were trimmed by 3 bases and 2 bases, with 14 bases remaining between them. From germline, CDR1 is KGHSH and CDR2 LQKENI.

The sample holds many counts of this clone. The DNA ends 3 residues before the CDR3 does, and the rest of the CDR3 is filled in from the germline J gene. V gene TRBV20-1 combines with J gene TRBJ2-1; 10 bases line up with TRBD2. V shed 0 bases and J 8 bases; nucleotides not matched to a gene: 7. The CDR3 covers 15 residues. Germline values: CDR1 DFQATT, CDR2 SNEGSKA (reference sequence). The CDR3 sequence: CSARDGLAGAHEQFF. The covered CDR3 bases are TGCAGTGCTAGAGATGGGCTAGCGGGAGCCCATGAG.

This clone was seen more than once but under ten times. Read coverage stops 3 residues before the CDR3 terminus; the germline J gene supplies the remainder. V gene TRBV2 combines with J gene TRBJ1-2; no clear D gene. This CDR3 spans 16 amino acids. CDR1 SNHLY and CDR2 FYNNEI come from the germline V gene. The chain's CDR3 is CASSETLTPGVRGYTF. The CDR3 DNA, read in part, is TGTGCCAGCAGTGAAACCCTTACTCCAGGAGTGAGGGGC.

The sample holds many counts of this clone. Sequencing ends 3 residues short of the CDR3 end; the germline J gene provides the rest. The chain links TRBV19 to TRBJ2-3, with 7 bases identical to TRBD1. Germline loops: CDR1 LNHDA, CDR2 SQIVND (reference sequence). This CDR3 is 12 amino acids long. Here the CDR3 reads CASSATGVSQYF. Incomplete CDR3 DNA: TGTGCCAGTAGTGCTACAGGGGTTTCG.

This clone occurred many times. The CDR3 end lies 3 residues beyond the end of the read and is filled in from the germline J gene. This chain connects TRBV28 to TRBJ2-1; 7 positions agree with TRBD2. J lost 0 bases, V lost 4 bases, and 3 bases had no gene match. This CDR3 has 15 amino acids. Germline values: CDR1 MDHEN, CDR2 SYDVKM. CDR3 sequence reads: CASSSGGFSYNEQFF. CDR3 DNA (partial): TGTGCCAGCAGTTCGGGGGGTTTCTCCTACAATGAG. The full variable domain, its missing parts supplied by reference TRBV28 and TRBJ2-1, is DVKVTQSSRYLVKRTGEKVFLECVQDMDHENMFWYRQDPGLGLRLIYFSYDVKMKEKGDIPEGYSVSREKKERFSLILESASTNQTSMYLCASSSGGFSYNEQFFGPGTRLTVL.

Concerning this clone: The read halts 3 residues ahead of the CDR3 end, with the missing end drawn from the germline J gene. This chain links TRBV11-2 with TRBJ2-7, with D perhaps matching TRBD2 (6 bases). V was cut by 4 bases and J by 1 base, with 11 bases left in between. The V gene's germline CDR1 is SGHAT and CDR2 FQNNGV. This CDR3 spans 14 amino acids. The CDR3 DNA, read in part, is TGTGCCAGCAGCTCCGGGACTGGGTCCTACGAG. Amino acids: CASSSGTGSYE. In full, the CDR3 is CASSSGTGSYEQYF. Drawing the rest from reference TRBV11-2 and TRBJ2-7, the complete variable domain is EAGVAQSPRYKIIEKRQSVAFWCNPISGHATLYWYQQILGQGPKLLIQFQNNGVVDDSQLPKDRFSAERLKGVDSTLKIQPAKLEDSAVYLCASSSGTGSYEQYFGPGTRLTVT.

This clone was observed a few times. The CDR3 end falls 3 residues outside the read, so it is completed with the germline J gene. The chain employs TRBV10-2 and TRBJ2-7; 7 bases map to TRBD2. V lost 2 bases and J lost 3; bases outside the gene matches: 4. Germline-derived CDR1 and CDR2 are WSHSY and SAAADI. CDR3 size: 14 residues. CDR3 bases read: TGCGCCAGCAGTGAGACCAGCGGGGACTACGAG. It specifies CASSETSGDYE. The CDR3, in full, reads CASSETSGDYEQYF.

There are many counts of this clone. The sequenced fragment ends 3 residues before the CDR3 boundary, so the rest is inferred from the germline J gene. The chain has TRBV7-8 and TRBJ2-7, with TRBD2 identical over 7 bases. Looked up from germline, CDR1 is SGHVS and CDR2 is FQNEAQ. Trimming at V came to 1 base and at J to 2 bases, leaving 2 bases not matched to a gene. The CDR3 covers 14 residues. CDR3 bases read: TGTGCCAGCAGCTTAGTTCGGGGGGCCTACGAG. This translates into CASSLVRGAYE. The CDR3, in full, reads CASSLVRGAYEQYF.

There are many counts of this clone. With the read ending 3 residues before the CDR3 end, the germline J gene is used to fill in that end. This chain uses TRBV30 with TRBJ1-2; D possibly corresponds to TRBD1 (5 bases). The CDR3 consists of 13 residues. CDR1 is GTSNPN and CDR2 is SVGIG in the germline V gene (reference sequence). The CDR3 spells CAWTGNRIRGYTF. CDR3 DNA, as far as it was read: TGTGCCTGGACAGGGAATAGGATTAGAGGC.

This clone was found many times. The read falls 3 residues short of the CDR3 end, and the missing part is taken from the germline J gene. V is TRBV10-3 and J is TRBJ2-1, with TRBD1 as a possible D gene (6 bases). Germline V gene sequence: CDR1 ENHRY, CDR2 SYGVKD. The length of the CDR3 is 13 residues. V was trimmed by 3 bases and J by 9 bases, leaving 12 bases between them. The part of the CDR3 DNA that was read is TGTGCCATCAGTGATATCAGGGGTGGTGAG. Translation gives CAISDIRGGE. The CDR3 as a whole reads CAISDIRGGEQFF.

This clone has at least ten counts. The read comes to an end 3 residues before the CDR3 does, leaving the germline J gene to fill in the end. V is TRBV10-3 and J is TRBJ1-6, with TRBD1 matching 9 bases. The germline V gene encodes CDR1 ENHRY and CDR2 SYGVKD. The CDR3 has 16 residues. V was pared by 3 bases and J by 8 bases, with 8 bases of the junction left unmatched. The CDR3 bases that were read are TGTGCCATCAGTGACCCTTGGGACAGGGAGGATTCACCC. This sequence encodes CAISDPWDREDSP. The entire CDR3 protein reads CAISDPWDREDSPLHF.